The 13 T cell receptor beta chains below all came from one sample that was sequenced in a study of T cell changes during pregnancy in multiple sclerosis. Here immunoSEQ multiplex PCR was the method, and the copy in TCRdb shows in-frame clones only, minus some. The table records approximately 26,000 clones, nearly 90% of them present only once. Sequenced here: CD4+ T cells from peripheral blood mononuclear cells, sampled in the second trimester of pregnancy. Receptors originate from a female donor with multiple sclerosis, enrolled in a pregnancy study.

The gene calls are TRBV5-1 and TRBJ2-3; 9 positions match TRBD2. This CDR3 comprises 15 residues. J was trimmed by 2 bases and V by 0 bases; bases with no gene match: 1. Germline V lookup: CDR1 SGHRS, CDR2 YFSETQ. The CDR3 bases are TGCGCCAGCAGCTTGGGACTAGCGGTCACAGATACGCAGTATTTT. Its translation: CASSLGLAVTDTQYF.

The CDR3 spells CASSSPGGRGNTEAFF. Here the CDR3 DNA reads TGTGCCAGTAGTTCCCCCGGGGGAAGGGGGAACACTGAAGCTTTCTTT. V usage is TRBV19 and J usage is TRBJ1-1; D possibly corresponds to TRBD1 (5 bases). Between the trimmed V and J ends, which lost 5 bases and 1 base, there was a span of 17 bases. This CDR3 contains 16 residues. Germline V gives CDR1 LNHDA, CDR2 SQIVND (reference sequence).

V usage is TRBV4-1 and J usage is TRBJ1-2, with D possibly being TRBD1 (5 bases). This CDR3 is built from 14 residues. The V end lost 3 bases, the J end lost 6 bases, and 14 bases lay between the germline ends. Germline V gene sequence: CDR1 MGHRA, CDR2 YSYEKL. The CDR3 sequence is CASSHVGHANGYTF. The CDR3 bases are TGCGCCAGCAGCCACGTTGGACATGCAAATGGCTACACCTTC.

The rearrangement links TRBV5-3 to TRBJ2-2, with 8 positions matching TRBD1. TRBV5-3 is placed among ORFs of uncertain function. Trimming cost V 4 bases and J 0 bases; bases outside gene matches: 5. The CDR3 is 16 amino acids. CDR3 protein: CARSLLGQANTGELFF. The CDR3 DNA sequence: TGTGCCAGAAGCCTCCTGGGACAGGCGAACACCGGGGAGCTGTTTTTT.

The V gene is TRBV2, the J gene TRBJ2-2; D might be TRBD2 (5 bases). V lost 4 bases to trimming and J lost 5 bases, with 11 bases between them. This CDR3 is built from 14 residues. CDR1 is SNHLY, CDR2 FYNNEI, per germline. CDR3 sequence (DNA): TGTGCCAGCAGTGGAATCGGGGAGACCGGGGAGCTGTTTTTT. It codes for CASSGIGETGELFF.

This clone was counted a single time. The gene calls are TRBV19 and TRBJ1-1, with 8 bases fitting TRBD1. The CDR3 has 14 residues. Germline V gene data show CDR1 as LNHDA and CDR2 as SQIVND (reference sequence). The V and J ends lost 4 bases and 6 bases, in that order; junction bases with no gene match: 7. The CDR3 is CASSRNRGGSEAFF. CDR3 bases: TGTGCCAGTAGTAGAAACAGGGGGGGGTCTGAAGCTTTCTTT.

This chain connects TRBV7-2 to TRBJ2-7; 9 bases match TRBD1. Germline V gene lookup returns CDR1 SGHTA and CDR2 FQGNSA. The CDR3 runs 14 residues. Germline trimming cut 3 bases from V and 2 bases from J; bases unmatched to any gene: 2. CDR3 in DNA: TGTGCCAGCAGCTTCGGGACAGGGCCCTACGAGCAGTACTTC. Amino acid sequence: CASSFGTGPYEQYF. Using reference TRBV7-2 and TRBJ2-7 for the parts outside the CDR3, the full variable domain is GAGVSQSPSNKVTEKGKDVELRCDPISGHTALYWYRQSLGQGLEFLIYFQGNSAPDKSGLPSDRFSAERTGGSVSTLTIQRTQQEDSAVYLCASSFGTGPYEQYFGPGTRLTVT.

This clone appeared once. This chain links TRBV7-9 with TRBJ2-6; 7 nucleotides line up with TRBD1. Germline CDR1 reads SEHNR; CDR2 reads FQNEAQ (reference sequence). The CDR3 has 16 residues. V trimming: 5 bases; J trimming: 5 bases; junction bases outside the gene matches: 9. CDR3 in DNA: TGTGCCAGCAGCCCTGGCGGCAGGGGGAGGGCCAACGTCCTGACTTTC. Protein: CASSPGGRGRANVLTF.

The rearrangement links TRBV29-1 to TRBJ1-2; D perhaps matches TRBD1 (5 bases). CDR3 length: 18 residues. V lost 1 base to trimming and J lost 3 bases, with 24 bases between them. Germline CDR1 is SQVTM and CDR2 is ANQGSEA. CDR3 DNA: TGCAGCGTTGAAGGGGTCGGTGGAGCGGGGGTAGGTGACTATGGCTACACCTTC. Protein: CSVEGVGGAGVGDYGYTF.

In its sample, this clone is medium-sized (0.01 to 0.1%). J is TRBJ2-5 and V is TRBV30; 7 bases are a match to TRBD1. The V and J ends lost 5 bases and 5 bases, in that order; junction bases with no gene match: 8. This CDR3 region has 13 residues. From germline, CDR1 is GTSNPN and CDR2 SVGIG (reference sequence). The CDR3 bases are TGTGCCTGGGACAGGGCGGCGCTGGAGACCCAGTACTTC. Encoded protein: CAWDRAALETQYF.

The gene calls are TRBV6-5 and TRBJ2-1, with D unresolved. Per the germline V gene, CDR1 is MNHEY and CDR2 is SVGAGI. This CDR3 region has 13 residues. V lost 0 bases and J 7 bases, leaving 7 bases between the germline ends. CDR3 residues: CASSYSRRNEQFF. The CDR3 region has the DNA TGTGCCAGCAGTTACTCTCGGAGAAATGAGCAGTTCTTC.

The gene calls are TRBV6-5 and TRBJ1-6; D is unclear. The ends were cut back, 0 bases at V and 9 bases at J, with 12 bases in the middle. The CDR3 runs 15 residues. The germline gives CDR1 MNHEY, CDR2 SVGAGI. CDR3 sequence (DNA): TGTGCCAGCAGTTACTCACCCACGCCGGGTTCACCCCTCCACTTT. This gives the protein CASSYSPTPGSPLHF.

The gene calls are TRBV2 and TRBJ2-3; D uncertain. V was pared by 6 bases and J by 5 bases, with 12 bases between. The CDR3 has 13 amino acids. Germline loops: CDR1 SNHLY, CDR2 FYNNEI. CDR3 sequence: CASRSEVGDTQYF. CDR3 nucleotide sequence: TGTGCCAGCAGGAGTGAGGTGGGAGATACGCAGTATTTT.